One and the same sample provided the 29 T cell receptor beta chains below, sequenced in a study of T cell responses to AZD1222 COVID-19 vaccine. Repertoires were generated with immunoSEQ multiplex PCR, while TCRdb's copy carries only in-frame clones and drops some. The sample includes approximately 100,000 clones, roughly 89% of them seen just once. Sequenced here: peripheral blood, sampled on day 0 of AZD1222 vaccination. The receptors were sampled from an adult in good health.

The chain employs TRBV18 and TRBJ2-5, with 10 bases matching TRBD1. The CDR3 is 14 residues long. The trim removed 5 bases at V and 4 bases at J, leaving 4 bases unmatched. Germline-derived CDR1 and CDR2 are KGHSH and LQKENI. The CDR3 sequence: CASSRGQGRETQYF. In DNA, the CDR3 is TGTGCCAGCTCAAGGGGACAGGGGCGAGAGACCCAGTACTTC.

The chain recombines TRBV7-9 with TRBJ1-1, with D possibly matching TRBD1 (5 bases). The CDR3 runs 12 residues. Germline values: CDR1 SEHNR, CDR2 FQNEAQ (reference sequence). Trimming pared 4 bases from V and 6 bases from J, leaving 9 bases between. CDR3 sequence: CASSSGTPEAFF. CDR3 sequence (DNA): TGTGCCAGCAGCTCTGGGACTCCTGAAGCTTTCTTT. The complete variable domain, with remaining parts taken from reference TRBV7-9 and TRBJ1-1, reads DTGVSQNPRHKITKRGQNVTFRCDPISEHNRLYWYRQTLGQGPEFLTYFQNEAQLEKSRLLSDRFSAERPKGSFSTLEIQRTEQGDSAMYLCASSSGTPEAFFGQGTRLTVV.

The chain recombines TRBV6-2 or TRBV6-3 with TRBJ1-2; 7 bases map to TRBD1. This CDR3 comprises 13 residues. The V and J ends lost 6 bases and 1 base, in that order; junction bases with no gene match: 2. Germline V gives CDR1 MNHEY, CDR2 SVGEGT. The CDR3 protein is CASSQGVNYGYTF. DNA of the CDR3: TGTGCCAGCAGCCAGGGGGTTAACTATGGCTACACCTTC.

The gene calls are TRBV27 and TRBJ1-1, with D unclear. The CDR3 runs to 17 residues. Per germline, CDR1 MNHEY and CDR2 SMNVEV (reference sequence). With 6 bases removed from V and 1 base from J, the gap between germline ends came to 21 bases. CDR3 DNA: TGTGCCAGCAGCCCTATAGGGCCCGGCCGGCAGAACACTGAAGCTTTCTTT. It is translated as CASSPIGPGRQNTEAFF.

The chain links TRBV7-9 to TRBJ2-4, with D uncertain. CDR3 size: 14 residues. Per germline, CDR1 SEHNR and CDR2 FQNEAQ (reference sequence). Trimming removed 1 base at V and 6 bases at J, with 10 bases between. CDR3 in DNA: TGTGCCAGCAGCTTAGGACTGAGAGGAAACATTCAGTACTTC. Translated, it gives CASSLGLRGNIQYF.

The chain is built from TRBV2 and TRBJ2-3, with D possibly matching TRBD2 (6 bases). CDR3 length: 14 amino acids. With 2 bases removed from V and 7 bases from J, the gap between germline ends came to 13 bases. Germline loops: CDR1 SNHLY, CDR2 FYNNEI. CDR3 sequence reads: CASSELASVNTQYF. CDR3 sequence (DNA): TGTGCCAGCAGTGAATTGGCTAGCGTAAATACGCAGTATTTT. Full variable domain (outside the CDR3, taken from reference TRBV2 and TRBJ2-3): EPEVTQTPSHQVTQMGQEVILRCVPISNHLYFYWYRQILGQKVEFLVSFYNNEISEKSEIFDDQFSVERPDGSNFTLKIRSTKLEDSAMYFCASSELASVNTQYFGPGTRLTVL.

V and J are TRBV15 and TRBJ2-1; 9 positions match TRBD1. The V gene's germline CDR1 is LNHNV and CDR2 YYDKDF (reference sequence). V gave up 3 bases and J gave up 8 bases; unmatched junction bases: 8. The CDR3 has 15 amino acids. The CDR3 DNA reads TGTGCCACCAGCAGCCGGGACAGGGCTTCGGATGAGCAGTTCTTC. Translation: CATSSRDRASDEQFF.

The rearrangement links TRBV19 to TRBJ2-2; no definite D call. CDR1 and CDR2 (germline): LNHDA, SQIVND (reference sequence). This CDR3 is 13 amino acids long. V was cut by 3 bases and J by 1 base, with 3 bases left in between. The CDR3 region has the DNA TGTGCCAGTAGTATGTGGAACACCGGGGAGCTGTTTTTT. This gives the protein CASSMWNTGELFF.

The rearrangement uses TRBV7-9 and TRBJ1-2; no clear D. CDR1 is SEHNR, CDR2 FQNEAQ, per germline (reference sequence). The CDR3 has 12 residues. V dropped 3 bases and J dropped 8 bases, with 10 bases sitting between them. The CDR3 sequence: CASSFREWGYTF. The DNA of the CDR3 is TGTGCCAGCAGCTTCCGGGAGTGGGGCTACACCTTC.

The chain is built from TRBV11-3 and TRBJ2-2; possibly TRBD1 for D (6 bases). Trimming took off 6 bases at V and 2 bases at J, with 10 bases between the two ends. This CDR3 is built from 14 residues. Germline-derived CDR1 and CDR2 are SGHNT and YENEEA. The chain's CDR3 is CASRPQGNTGELFF. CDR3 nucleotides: TGTGCCAGCAGACCACAGGGAAACACCGGGGAGCTGTTTTTT.

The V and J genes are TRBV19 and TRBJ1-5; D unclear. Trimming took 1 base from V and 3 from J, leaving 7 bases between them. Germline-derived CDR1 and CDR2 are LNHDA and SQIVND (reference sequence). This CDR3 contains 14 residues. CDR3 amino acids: CASSIAWVNQPQHF. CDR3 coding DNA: TGTGCCAGTAGTATAGCTTGGGTCAATCAGCCCCAGCATTTT.

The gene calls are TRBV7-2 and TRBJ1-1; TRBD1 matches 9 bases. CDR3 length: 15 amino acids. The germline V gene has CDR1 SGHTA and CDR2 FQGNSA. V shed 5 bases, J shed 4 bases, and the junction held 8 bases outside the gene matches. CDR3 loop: CASSRDETGGTEAFF. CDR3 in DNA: TGTGCCAGCAGCAGAGACGAGACAGGGGGCACTGAAGCTTTCTTT.

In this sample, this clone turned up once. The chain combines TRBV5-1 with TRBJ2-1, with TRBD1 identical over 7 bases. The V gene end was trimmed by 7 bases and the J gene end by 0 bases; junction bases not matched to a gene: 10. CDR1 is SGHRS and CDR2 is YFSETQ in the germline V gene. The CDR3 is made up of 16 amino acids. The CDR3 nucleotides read TGCGCCAGCTCTACACTGGACAGGCCCTCCTACAATGAGCAGTTCTTC. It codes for CASSTLDRPSYNEQFF.

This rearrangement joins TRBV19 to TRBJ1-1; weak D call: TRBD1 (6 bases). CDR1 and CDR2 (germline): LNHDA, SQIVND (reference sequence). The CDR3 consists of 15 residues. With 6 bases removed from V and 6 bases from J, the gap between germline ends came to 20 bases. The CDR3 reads CASRTDGGSEAEAFF. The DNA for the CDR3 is TGTGCCAGTAGGACAGACGGGGGCAGTGAAGCTGAAGCTTTCTTT.

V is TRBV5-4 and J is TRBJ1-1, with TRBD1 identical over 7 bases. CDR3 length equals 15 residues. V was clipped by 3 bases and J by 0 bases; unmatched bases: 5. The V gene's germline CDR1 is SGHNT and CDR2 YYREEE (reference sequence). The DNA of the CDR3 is TGTGCCAGCAGCTATCGGACAGGCGTGAACACTGAAGCTTTCTTT. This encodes CASSYRTGVNTEAFF.

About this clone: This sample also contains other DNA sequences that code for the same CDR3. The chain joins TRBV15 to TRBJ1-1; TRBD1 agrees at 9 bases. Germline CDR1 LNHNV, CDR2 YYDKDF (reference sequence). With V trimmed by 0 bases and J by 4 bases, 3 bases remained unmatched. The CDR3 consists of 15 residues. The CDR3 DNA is TGTGCCACCAGCAGAGAACAGGGGGCAGGCACTGAAGCTTTCTTT. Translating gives CATSREQGAGTEAFF.

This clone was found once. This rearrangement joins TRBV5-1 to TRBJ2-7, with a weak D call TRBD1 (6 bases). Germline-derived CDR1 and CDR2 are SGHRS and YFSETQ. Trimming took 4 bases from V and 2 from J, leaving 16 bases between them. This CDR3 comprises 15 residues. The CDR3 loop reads CASSIDSDRPYEQYF. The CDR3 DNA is TGCGCCAGCAGCATAGACTCCGACAGGCCCTACGAGCAGTACTTC.

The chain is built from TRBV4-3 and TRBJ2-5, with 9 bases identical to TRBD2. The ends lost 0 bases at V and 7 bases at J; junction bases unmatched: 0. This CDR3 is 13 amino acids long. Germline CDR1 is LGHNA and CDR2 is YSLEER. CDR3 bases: TGCGCCAGCAGCCAAGAACTAGCGGGGACCCAGTACTTC. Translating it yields CASSQELAGTQYF.

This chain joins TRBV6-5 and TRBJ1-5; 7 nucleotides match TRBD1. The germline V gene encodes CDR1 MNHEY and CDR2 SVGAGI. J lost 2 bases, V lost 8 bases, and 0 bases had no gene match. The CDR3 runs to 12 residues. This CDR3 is CASGTGNQPQHF. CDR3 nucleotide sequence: TGTGCCAGCGGGACAGGCAATCAGCCCCAGCATTTT.

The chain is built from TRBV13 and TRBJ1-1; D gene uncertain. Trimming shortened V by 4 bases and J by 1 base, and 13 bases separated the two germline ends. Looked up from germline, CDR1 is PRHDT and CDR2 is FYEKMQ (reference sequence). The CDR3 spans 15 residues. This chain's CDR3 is CASSSRPGENTEAFF. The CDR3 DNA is TGTGCCAGCAGCTCCCGGCCCGGGGAGAACACTGAAGCTTTCTTT.

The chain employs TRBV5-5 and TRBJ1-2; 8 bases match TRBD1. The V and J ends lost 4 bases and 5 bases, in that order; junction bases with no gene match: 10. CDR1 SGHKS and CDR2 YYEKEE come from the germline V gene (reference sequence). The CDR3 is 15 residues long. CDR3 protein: CASSAPDRARYGYTF. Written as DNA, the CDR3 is TGTGCCAGCAGCGCACCGGACAGGGCAAGGTATGGCTACACCTTC. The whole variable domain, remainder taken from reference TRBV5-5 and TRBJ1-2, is DAGVTQSPTHLIKTRGQQVTLRCSPISGHKSVSWYQQVLGQGPQFIFQYYEKEERGRGNFPDRFSARQFPNYSSELNVNALLLGDSALYLCASSAPDRARYGYTFGSGTRLTVV.

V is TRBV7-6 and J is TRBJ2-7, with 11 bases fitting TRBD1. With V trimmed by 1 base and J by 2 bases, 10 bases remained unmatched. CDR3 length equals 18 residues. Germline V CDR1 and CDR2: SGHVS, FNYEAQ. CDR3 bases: TGTGCCAGCAGCTTAGACCCAGGGACAGGGGGTTTTACCTACGAGCAGTACTTC. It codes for CASSLDPGTGGFTYEQYF.

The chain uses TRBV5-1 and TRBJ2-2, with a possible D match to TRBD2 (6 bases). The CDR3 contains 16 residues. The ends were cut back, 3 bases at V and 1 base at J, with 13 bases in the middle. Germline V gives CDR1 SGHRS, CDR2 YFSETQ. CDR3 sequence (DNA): TGCGCCAGCAGCTCTTGGGGGGTCGGGAACACCGGGGAGCTGTTTTTT. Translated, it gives CASSSWGVGNTGELFF.

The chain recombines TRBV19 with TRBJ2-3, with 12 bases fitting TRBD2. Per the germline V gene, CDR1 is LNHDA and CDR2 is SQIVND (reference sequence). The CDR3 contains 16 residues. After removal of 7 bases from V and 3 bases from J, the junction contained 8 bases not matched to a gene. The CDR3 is CASTIPGLAGTDTQYF. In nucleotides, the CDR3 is TGTGCCAGTACCATTCCCGGACTAGCGGGGACAGATACGCAGTATTTT.

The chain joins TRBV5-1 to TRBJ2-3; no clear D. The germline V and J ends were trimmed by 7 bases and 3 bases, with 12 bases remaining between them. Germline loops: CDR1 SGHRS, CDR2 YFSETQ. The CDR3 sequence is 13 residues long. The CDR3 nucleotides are TGCGCCAGCTTCGACCCCGGGACAGATACGCAGTATTTT. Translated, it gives CASFDPGTDTQYF. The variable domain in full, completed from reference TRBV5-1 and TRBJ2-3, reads KAGVTQTPRYLIKTRGQQVTLSCSPISGHRSVSWYQQTPGQGLQFLFEYFSETQRNKGNFPGRFSGRQFSNSRSEMNVSTLELGDSALYLCASFDPGTDTQYFGPGTRLTVL.

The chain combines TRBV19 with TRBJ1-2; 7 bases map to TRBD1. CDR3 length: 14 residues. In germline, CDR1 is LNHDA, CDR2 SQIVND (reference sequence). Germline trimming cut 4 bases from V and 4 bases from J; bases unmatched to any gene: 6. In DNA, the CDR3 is TGTGCCAGTAGTACTCCAGGGGGAGGCTATGGCTACACCTTC. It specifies CASSTPGGGYGYTF.

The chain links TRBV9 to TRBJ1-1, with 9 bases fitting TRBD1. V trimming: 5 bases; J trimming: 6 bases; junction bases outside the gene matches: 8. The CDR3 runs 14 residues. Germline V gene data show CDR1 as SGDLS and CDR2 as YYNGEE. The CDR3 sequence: CASRNDRGTSEAFF. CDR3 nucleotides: TGTGCCAGCAGGAACGACAGGGGGACTTCTGAAGCTTTCTTT.

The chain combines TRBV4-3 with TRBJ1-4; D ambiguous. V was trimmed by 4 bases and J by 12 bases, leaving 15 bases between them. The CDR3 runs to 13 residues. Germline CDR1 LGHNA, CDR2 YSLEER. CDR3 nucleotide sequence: TGCGCCAGCAGCCGGAGAAGCGACGAACAACTGTTTTTT. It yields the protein CASSRRSDEQLFF.

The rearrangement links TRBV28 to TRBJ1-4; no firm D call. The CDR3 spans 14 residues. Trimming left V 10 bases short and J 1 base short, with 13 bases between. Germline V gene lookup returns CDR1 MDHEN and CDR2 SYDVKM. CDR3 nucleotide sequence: TGTGCCACCATGGGTATCGGAACTAATGAAAAACTGTTTTTT. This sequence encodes CATMGIGTNEKLFF. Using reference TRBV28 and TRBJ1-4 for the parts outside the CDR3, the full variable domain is DVKVTQSSRYLVKRTGEKVFLECVQDMDHENMFWYRQDPGLGLRLIYFSYDVKMKEKGDIPEGYSVSREKKERFSLILESASTNQTSMYLCATMGIGTNEKLFFGSGTQLSVL.